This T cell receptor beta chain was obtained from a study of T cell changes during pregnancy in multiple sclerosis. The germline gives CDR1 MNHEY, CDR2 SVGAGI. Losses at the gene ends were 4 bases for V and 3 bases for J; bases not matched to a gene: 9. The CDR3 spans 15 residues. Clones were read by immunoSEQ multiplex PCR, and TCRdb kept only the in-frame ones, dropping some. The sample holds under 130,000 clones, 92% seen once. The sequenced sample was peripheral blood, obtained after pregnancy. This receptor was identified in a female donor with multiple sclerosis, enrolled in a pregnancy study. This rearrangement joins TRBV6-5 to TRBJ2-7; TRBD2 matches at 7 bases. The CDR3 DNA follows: TGTGCCAGCAGTTTATCAGGGATAGCGGGCTACGAGCAGTACTTC. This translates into CASSLSGIAGYEQYF.